One sample yielded the 19 T cell receptor beta chains listed below, sequenced in a study of blood T cell repertoires in COVID-19. Profiling relied on immunoSEQ multiplex PCR, and the TCRdb table lists in-frame clones only, not all of them. The sample lists 150,000 to 200,000 clones; around 85% were seen once. The sample comprised peripheral blood. These receptors came from a human donor with active or convalescent COVID-19. The donor label of this sample is uncertain.

This sequence joins TRBV6-6 and TRBJ2-7, with 13 bases that match TRBD2. V shed 5 bases and J 0 bases; nucleotides not matched to a gene: 7. The CDR3 sequence is 17 residues long. The germline V gene encodes CDR1 MNHNY and CDR2 SVGAGI (reference sequence). The CDR3 is CASSRTSGGHSSYEQYF. In nucleotides, the CDR3 is TGTGCCAGCAGTCGGACTAGCGGGGGCCATAGCTCCTACGAGCAGTACTTC.

This chain uses TRBV4-3 with TRBJ2-2; no clear D gene. Per germline, CDR1 LGHNA and CDR2 YSLEER. The CDR3 extends over 16 amino acids. V lost 0 bases and J lost 5, with 13 bases in between. The CDR3 DNA follows: TGCGCCAGCAGCCAAGATCCAGGTTCTCGTACCGGGGAGCTGTTTTTT. Its translation: CASSQDPGSRTGELFF.

V usage is TRBV4-2 and J usage is TRBJ2-5, with D hard to call. Per germline, CDR1 LGHNA and CDR2 YNFKEQ. Trimming stripped 4 bases from V and 9 bases from J, with 15 bases between. The CDR3 length is 13 residues. The CDR3 nucleotides read TGTGCCAGCAGCCGCGACTTAGCCGGAGCCCAGTACTTC. Translating it yields CASSRDLAGAQYF.

V and J are TRBV18 and TRBJ1-4; D is unclear. Germline V gene sequence: CDR1 KGHSH, CDR2 LQKENI. V shed 2 bases and J shed 5 bases, with 6 bases lying between them. This CDR3 is 13 amino acids long. CDR3 sequence: CASSPSRNEKLFF. The CDR3 DNA sequence: TGTGCCAGCTCACCATCCAGGAATGAAAAACTGTTTTTT.

The CDR3 sequence is CATSRNFRTGLGEKLFF. Here the CDR3 DNA reads TGTGCCACCAGCAGAAATTTTAGGACAGGGCTGGGTGAAAAACTGTTTTTT. The chain combines TRBV15 with TRBJ1-4; 8 bases map to TRBD1. From germline, CDR1 is LNHNV and CDR2 YYDKDF (reference sequence). The CDR3 totals 17 residues. The V gene end was trimmed by 2 bases and the J gene end by 7 bases; junction bases not matched to a gene: 12.

The chain recombines TRBV29-1 with TRBJ2-3, with D tentatively TRBD2 (5 bases). V shed 3 bases and J shed 4 bases, with 17 bases lying between them. Germline V gene sequence: CDR1 SQVTM, CDR2 ANQGSEA. The CDR3 runs to 15 residues. CDR3 amino acids: CSVEVTGSHSDTQYF. In DNA, the CDR3 is TGCAGCGTTGAGGTAACGGGGTCCCATTCAGATACGCAGTATTTT.

The chain has TRBV7-3 and TRBJ2-3; 7 positions agree with TRBD2. CDR1 SGHTA and CDR2 FQGTGA come from the germline V gene. This CDR3 has 15 amino acids. V lost 4 bases and J lost 8; bases outside the gene matches: 12. CDR3 region: CASSSLAGPGSTQYF. The CDR3 DNA reads as TGTGCCAGCAGCTCATTAGCGGGCCCGGGGTCTACGCAGTATTTT.

The V call is TRBV28, the J call TRBJ1-1; possible D gene TRBD1, 5 bases. In germline, CDR1 is MDHEN, CDR2 SYDVKM. V was cut by 2 bases and J by 1 base, with 5 bases left in between. There are 13 residues in the CDR3. Written as DNA, the CDR3 is TGTGCCAGCAGTTTAAGGGGGAACACTGAAGCTTTCTTT. This translates into CASSLRGNTEAFF.

This clone occurred a few times. CDR3 region: CASSLTDRGAFF. CDR3 sequence (DNA): TGTGCCAGCAGCCTTACCGACAGGGGAGCTTTCTTT. The chain combines TRBV3-1 (or the pseudogene TRBV3-2) with TRBJ1-1; 8 nucleotides align to TRBD1. The germline CDR1 and CDR2 sequences are LGHDT and YNNKEL (reference sequence). This CDR3 contains 12 residues. The junction had 5 bases not matched to a gene; V was cut back by 4 bases and J by 10 bases.

CDR3 nucleotides: TGCGCCAGCAGCCCTCGAGCGGGAACTGTTACAGATACGCAGTATTTT. Its translation: CASSPRAGTVTDTQYF. This chain connects TRBV5-1 to TRBJ2-3; 7 bases align to TRBD2. The CDR3 sequence is 16 residues long. Per germline, CDR1 SGHRS and CDR2 YFSETQ. V trimming: 4 bases; J trimming: 3 bases; junction bases outside the gene matches: 11.

This clone was picked up a small number of times. The chain has TRBV5-6 and TRBJ1-1; no clear D gene. CDR1 and CDR2 from the germline V gene are SGHDT and YYEEEE. This CDR3 spans 14 amino acids. The germline V and J ends were trimmed by 0 bases and 3 bases, with 9 bases remaining between them. The CDR3, as DNA: TGTGCCAGCAGCTTGGTCCCAGTTCACACTGAAGCTTTCTTT. Protein: CASSLVPVHTEAFF.

The chain joins TRBV6-4 to TRBJ2-3; D ambiguous. Germline V gene data show CDR1 as MRHNA and CDR2 as SNTAGT. V lost 6 bases to trimming and J lost 0 bases, with 7 bases between them. The CDR3 covers 13 residues. Written as DNA, the CDR3 is TGTGCCAGCAGGGCCACAAGCACAGATACGCAGTATTTT. Translating it yields CASRATSTDTQYF.

The V gene is TRBV4-3, the J gene TRBJ2-1, with 7 bases identical to TRBD2. V shed 1 base and J 14 bases; nucleotides not matched to a gene: 11. The CDR3 length is 14 residues. Germline loops: CDR1 LGHNA, CDR2 YSLEER. CDR3 nucleotide sequence: TGCGCCAGCAGCCAAGGGGCCGATAGCCGGGGGGAGTTCTTC. Protein sequence: CASSQGADSRGEFF.

In this sample, this clone turned up a few times. The rearrangement uses TRBV6-6 and TRBJ2-7, with 7 positions matching TRBD1. The CDR3 has 16 amino acids. The ends lost 2 bases at V and 2 bases at J; junction bases unmatched: 9. Germline V gene sequence: CDR1 MNHNY, CDR2 SVGAGI (reference sequence). CDR3 loop: CASSYTGTVFPYEQYF. CDR3 coding DNA: TGTGCCAGCAGTTACACCGGGACAGTTTTTCCCTACGAGCAGTACTTC.

The V and J genes are TRBV5-1 and TRBJ2-7, with D hard to call. Germline V gives CDR1 SGHRS, CDR2 YFSETQ. V gave up 0 bases and J gave up 4 bases, with 11 bases separating them. The CDR3 has 14 amino acids. CDR3 amino acids: CASSLGRDGYEQYF. The CDR3 DNA sequence: TGCGCCAGCAGCTTGGGCCGAGACGGGTACGAGCAGTACTTC.

The chain carries TRBV9 and TRBJ1-3; D uncertain. With 4 bases removed from V and 0 bases from J, the gap between germline ends came to 5 bases. From germline, CDR1 is SGDLS and CDR2 YYNGEE. This CDR3 contains 13 residues. DNA of the CDR3: TGTGCCAGCAGCCAGAACTCTGGAAACACCATATATTTT. The encoded protein is CASSQNSGNTIYF.

This clone was picked up a small number of times. The V and J genes are TRBV12-3 or TRBV12-4 and TRBJ1-6; D gene ambiguous. The CDR3 totals 13 residues. V gave up 5 bases and J gave up 8 bases, with 10 bases separating them. This chain's CDR3 is CASSLSSDSPLHF. The CDR3 DNA reads TGTGCCAGCAGTCTGTCCAGCGATTCACCCCTCCACTTT.

This clone was found a few times. J is TRBJ2-1 and V is TRBV5-4; D not resolved. Trimming removed 0 bases from V and 5 bases from J, with 12 bases in between. The CDR3 runs to 15 residues. Germline V lookup: CDR1 SGHNT, CDR2 YYREEE (reference sequence). The CDR3 reads CASSLVAAADNEQFF. In DNA form, the CDR3 reads TGTGCCAGCAGCTTGGTGGCAGCCGCGGACAATGAGCAGTTCTTC.

This clone appeared a few times. The chain links TRBV25-1 to TRBJ1-6; TRBD1 is a possible D gene (5 bases). CDR1 is MGHDK, CDR2 SYGVNS, per germline. V lost 8 bases, J lost 6 bases, and 11 bases lay in between. CDR3 length equals 13 residues. CDR3: CASCPGGNSPLHF. The CDR3 coding sequence is TGTGCCAGCTGCCCGGGGGGTAATTCACCCCTCCACTTT.